The clone carrying this T cell receptor (beta chain) was seen just once. Distinct nucleotide sequences in the sample also encode this CDR3. This sample is part of a study of graft-versus-host responses after intestinal transplantation. Libraries were prepared by immunoSEQ multiplex PCR; TCRdb keeps only in-frame clonotypes and omits some of them. The sample consists of about 19,000 clones, approximately 92% of them appearing once. The CDR3 sequence is 15 residues long. Trimming took off 0 bases at V and 7 bases at J, with 18 bases between the two ends. The germline V gene encodes CDR1 SQVTM and CDR2 ANQGSEA.

This clonotype was sampled from a human patient who received an intestinal transplant, so some T cells may come from the graft donor. This chain connects TRBV29-1 to TRBJ2-5; no reliable D call. The starting material was PBMCs, obtained 350 to 400 days after transplant. The CDR3 region is CSVEDVASGPRTQYF. Written as DNA, the CDR3 is TGCAGCGTTGAAGATGTTGCTAGTGGGCCCCGGACCCAGTACTTC.